Given below is one T cell receptor (beta chain) in context. Its antigen remains unidentified. These data belong to a study of a mutant IDH1 vaccine in newly diagnosed glioma. General study points: Vaccine-induced immune responses occurred in under 95% of patients. Pseudoprogression seemed unlinked to shifts in top peripheral T cell clonotypes.

Repertoires were generated with immunoSEQ multiplex PCR, while TCRdb's copy carries only in-frame clones and drops some. The sample lists tens of thousands of clones, about 83% occurring once. The time point here: week 11, during vaccination. Vaccination used 300 ug of mutant IDH1 20-mer peptide per dose, with topical imiquimod. The V end lost 4 bases, the J end lost 3 bases, and 16 bases lay between the germline ends. Germline V CDR1 and CDR2: SGHRS, YFSETQ. The CDR3 consists of 15 residues. The gene calls are TRBV5-1 and TRBJ1-1; D perhaps matches TRBD1 (6 bases). The TCR sequence derives from a man aged 35 to 55 with glioma. This sample comprised PBMCs, obtained from a glioma patient whose treatment included an IDH1 peptide vaccine. This CDR3 is CASSREQGGYTEAFF. The DNA of the CDR3 is TGCGCCAGCAGCAGGGAACAGGGTGGGTACACTGAAGCTTTCTTT.